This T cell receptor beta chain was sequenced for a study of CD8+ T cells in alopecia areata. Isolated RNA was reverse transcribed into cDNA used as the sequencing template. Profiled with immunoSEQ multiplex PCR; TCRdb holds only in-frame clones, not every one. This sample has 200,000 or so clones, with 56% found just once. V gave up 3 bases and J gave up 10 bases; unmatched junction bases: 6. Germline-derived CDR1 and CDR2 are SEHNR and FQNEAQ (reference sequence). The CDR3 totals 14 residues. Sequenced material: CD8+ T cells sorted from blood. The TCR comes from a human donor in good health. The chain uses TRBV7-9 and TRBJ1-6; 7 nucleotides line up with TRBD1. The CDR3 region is CASSFQGVESPLHF. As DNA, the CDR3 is TGTGCCAGCAGCTTCCAGGGGGTAGAGTCACCCCTCCACTTT.